This entry features one T cell receptor beta chain sequence. The CDR3 runs 12 residues. Germline V lookup: CDR1 SGHRS, CDR2 YFSETQ. Trimming took off 2 bases at V and 8 bases at J, with 8 bases between the two ends. The entry originates in a study of shared clonotypes between healthy human individuals. CD8 cells regarded as naive lacked CD45RO, were positively chosen for CCR7, and omitted terminally differentiated effector memory CD45RA+ cells. Produced via immunoSEQ multiplex PCR; TCRdb's table is partial and in-frame only. The sample lists hundreds of thousands of clones, 95% to 96% occurring once. The chain has TRBV5-1 and TRBJ2-1, with D unresolved. The clonotype comes from a woman in her thirties in good health. Sample: naive CD8+ T cells sorted from blood. This chain's CDR3 is CASSFPPDEQFF. The CDR3 DNA reads as TGCGCCAGCAGCTTCCCTCCCGATGAGCAGTTCTTC.